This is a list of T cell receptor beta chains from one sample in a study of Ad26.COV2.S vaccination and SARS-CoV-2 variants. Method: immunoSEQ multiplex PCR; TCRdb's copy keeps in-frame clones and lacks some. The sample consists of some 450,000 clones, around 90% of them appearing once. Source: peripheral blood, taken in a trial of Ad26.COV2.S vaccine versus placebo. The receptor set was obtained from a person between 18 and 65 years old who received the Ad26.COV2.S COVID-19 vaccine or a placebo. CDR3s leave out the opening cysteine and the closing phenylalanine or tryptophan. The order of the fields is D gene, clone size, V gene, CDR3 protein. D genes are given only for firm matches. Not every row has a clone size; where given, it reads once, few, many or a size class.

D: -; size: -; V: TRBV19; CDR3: ASSIVGGVLSYEQY
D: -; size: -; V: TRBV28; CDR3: ASSFRGANQPQH
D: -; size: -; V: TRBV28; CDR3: ASSQGTTETQY
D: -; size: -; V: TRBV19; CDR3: ASSIRGPSGQPQH
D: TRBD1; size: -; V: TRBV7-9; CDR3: ASSAGTGGVTTYEQY
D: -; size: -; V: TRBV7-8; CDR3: ASSLRRAGTFYEQY
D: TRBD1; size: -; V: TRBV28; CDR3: ASSSSGGRETQY
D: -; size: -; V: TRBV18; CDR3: ASSPRGEEDGYT
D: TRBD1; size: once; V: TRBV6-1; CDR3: ASSERGQGNQPQH
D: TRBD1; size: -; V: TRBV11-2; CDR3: ASSTRQGTNTEAF
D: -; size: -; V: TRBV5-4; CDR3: ASSSGGNSNQPQH
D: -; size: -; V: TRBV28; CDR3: ASSLRSGGAFWSYGYT
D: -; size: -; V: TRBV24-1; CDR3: ATSDLDLLGSDQPQH
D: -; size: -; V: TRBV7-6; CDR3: ASSLEGRGGSEQF
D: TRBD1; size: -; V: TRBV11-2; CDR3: ASSLAPGGPGNTIY
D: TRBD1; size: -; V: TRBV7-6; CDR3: ASSRVGDRENYEQY